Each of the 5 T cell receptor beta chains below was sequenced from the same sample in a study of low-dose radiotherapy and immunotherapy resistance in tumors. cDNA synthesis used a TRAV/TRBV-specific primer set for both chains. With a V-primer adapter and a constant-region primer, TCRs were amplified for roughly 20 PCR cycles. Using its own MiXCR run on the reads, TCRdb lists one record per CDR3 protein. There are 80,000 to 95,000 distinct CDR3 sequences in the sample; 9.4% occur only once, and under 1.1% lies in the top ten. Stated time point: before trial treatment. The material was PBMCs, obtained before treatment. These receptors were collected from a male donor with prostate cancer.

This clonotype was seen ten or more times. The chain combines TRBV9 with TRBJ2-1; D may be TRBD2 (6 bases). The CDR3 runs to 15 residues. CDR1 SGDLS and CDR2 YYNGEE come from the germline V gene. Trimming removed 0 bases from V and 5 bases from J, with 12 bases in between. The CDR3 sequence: CASSVAGSRNNEQFF. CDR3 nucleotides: TGTGCCAGCAGCGTAGCCGGGAGCAGAAACAATGAGCAGTTCTTC.

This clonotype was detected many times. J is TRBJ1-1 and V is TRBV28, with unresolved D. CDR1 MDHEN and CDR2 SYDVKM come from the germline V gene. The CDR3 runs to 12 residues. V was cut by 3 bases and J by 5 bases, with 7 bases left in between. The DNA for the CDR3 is TGTGCCAGCAGTTTTTCAGGTACTGAAGCTTTCTTT. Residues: CASSFSGTEAFF. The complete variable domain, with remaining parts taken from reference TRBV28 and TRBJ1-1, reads DVKVTQSSRYLVKRTGEKVFLECVQDMDHENMFWYRQDPGLGLRLIYFSYDVKMKEKGDIPEGYSVSREKKERFSLILESASTNQTSMYLCASSFSGTEAFFGQGTRLTVV.

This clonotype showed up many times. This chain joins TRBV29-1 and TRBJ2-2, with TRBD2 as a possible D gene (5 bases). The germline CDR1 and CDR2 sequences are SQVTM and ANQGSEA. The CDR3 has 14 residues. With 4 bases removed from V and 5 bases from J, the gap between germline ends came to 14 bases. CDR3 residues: CSVVGGPGTGELFF. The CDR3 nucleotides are TGCAGCGTTGTGGGCGGTCCGGGGACCGGGGAGCTGTTTTTT.

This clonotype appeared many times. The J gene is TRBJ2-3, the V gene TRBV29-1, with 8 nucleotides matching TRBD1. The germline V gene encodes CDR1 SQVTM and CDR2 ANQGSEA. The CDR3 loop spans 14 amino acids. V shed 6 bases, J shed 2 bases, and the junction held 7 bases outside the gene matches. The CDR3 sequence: CSVGQVATTDTQYF. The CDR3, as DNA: TGCAGCGTGGGACAGGTAGCTACCACAGATACGCAGTATTTT.

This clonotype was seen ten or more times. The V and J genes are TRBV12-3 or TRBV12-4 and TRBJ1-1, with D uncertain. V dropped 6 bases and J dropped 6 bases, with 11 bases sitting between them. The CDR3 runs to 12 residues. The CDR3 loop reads CASRVGLAEAFF. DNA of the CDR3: TGTGCCAGCAGGGTGGGGTTGGCTGAAGCTTTCTTT.